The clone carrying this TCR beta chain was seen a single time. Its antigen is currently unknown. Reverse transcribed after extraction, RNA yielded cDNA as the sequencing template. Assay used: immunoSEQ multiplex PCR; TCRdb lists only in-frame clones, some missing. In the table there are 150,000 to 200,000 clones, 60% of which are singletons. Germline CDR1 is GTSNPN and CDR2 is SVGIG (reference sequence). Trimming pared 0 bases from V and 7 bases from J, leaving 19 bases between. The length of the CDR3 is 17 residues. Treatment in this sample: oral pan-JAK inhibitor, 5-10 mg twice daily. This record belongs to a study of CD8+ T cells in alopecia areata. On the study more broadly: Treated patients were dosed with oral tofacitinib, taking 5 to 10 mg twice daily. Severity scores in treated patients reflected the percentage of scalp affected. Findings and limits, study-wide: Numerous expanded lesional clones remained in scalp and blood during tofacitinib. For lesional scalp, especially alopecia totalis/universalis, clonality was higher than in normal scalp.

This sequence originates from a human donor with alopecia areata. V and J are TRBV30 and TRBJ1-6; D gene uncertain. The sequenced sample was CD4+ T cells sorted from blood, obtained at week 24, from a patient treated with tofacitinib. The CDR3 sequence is CAWSVRRDRYDNSPLHF. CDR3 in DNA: TGTGCCTGGAGTGTAAGGAGGGATCGGTATGACAATTCACCCCTCCACTTT.